These 21 T cell receptor beta chains were sequenced from one sample in a study of Ad26.COV2.S vaccination and SARS-CoV-2 variants. Profiling relied on immunoSEQ multiplex PCR, and the TCRdb table lists in-frame clones only, not all of them. This table holds roughly 400,000 clones, about 92% found once. Treatment given: 15 to 20 received Ad26.COV2.S at low or high dose, single or two shots; roughly five received placebo; per-sample allocation not given. Samples came from day 63 after the first vaccine or placebo injection. Source: peripheral blood, taken in a trial of Ad26.COV2.S vaccine versus placebo. The receptor source for this set is a person aged 18 to 59 who received the Ad26.COV2.S COVID-19 vaccine or a placebo.

This clone occurred once. The chain joins TRBV5-8 to TRBJ2-5; no reliable D call. The V gene lost 1 base and the J gene lost 1 base, with 5 bases spanning the gap. CDR3 length: 13 amino acids. The germline V gene has CDR1 SGHTS and CDR2 YDEGEE. For the CDR3, the DNA is TGTGCCAGCAGCTTGTTCAGCCAAGAGACCCAGTACTTC. It encodes CASSLFSQETQYF.

The rearrangement joins TRBV11-2 to TRBJ1-2; 8 positions match TRBD1. The CDR3 is 16 residues long. Germline V CDR1 and CDR2: SGHAT, FQNNGV. V shed 4 bases, J shed 4 bases, and the junction held 11 bases outside the gene matches. The CDR3 here is CASSSTTGASPYGYTF. DNA for the CDR3: TGTGCCAGCAGCTCGACGACAGGGGCCTCCCCCTATGGCTACACCTTC.

This clone was detected only a few times. This chain uses TRBV20-1 with TRBJ2-2; D not certain. V shed 6 bases and J shed 4 bases, with 6 bases lying between them. Germline V lookup: CDR1 DFQATT, CDR2 SNEGSKA (reference sequence). The CDR3 is made up of 11 amino acids. This CDR3 is CSATTTGELFF. The CDR3 DNA is TGCAGTGCAACTACCACCGGGGAGCTGTTTTTT.

The J gene is TRBJ1-3, the V gene TRBV7-2; a possible D gene is TRBD1 (5 bases). Germline CDR1 SGHTA, CDR2 FQGNSA. CDR3 length: 15 amino acids. V gave up 0 bases and J gave up 3 bases, with 9 bases separating them. CDR3 sequence (DNA): TGTGCCAGCAGCTTAGCGCTGGGGGTTGGAAACACCATATATTTT. Its translation: CASSLALGVGNTIYF.

The V call is TRBV7-9, the J call TRBJ1-1, with D unclear. The V end was cut by 4 bases, the J end by 0 bases, with 6 bases between. Germline CDR1 reads SEHNR; CDR2 reads FQNEAQ (reference sequence). The CDR3 is made up of 13 amino acids. CDR3 protein: CASSSDMNTEAFF. The CDR3 nucleotides are TGTGCCAGCAGCTCCGACATGAACACTGAAGCTTTCTTT.

The rearrangement links TRBV30 to TRBJ1-2; D is possibly TRBD1 (6 bases). The CDR3 has 15 residues. Deletions cut 0 bases from V and 8 bases from J, with 19 bases between. Germline CDR1 GTSNPN, CDR2 SVGIG (reference sequence). As DNA, the CDR3 is TGTGCCTGGAGTGTACAATACACAGGGAAGATAGGCTACACCTTC. Translated: CAWSVQYTGKIGYTF.

The chain carries TRBV5-8 and TRBJ1-1; no firm D call. The germline V gene encodes CDR1 SGHTS and CDR2 YDEGEE. This CDR3 is 14 amino acids long. V shed 2 bases and J shed 0 bases, with 8 bases lying between them. The CDR3 reads CASSLTGMNTEAFF. The CDR3 region has the DNA TGTGCCAGCAGCTTAACGGGTATGAACACTGAAGCTTTCTTT.

The gene calls are TRBV27 and TRBJ2-3; 14 bases fit TRBD2. The CDR3 is 18 residues long. The germline CDR1 and CDR2 sequences are MNHEY and SMNVEV (reference sequence). V dropped 5 bases and J dropped 3; count of bases not matched to a gene: 10. This CDR3 is CASSPRLAGGLITDTQYF. The CDR3 bases are TGTGCCAGCAGTCCTAGACTAGCGGGGGGGTTGATAACAGATACGCAGTATTTT.

This clone showed up just once. This chain connects TRBV27 to TRBJ2-3, with 16 bases that match TRBD2. Germline CDR1 MNHEY, CDR2 SMNVEV (reference sequence). The CDR3 is 19 residues long. The junction had 14 bases not matched to a gene; V was cut back by 5 bases and J by 6 bases. The CDR3 nucleotides are TGTGCCAGCAGTCCATCCCCGGGACTAGCGGGGGGGCCTTCTGATACGCAGTATTTT. Protein product: CASSPSPGLAGGPSDTQYF.

The CDR3 DNA sequence: TGTGCCACCAGCAGAGATCCGCCAGGTCCTGGCGAGCAGTACTTC. Amino acid sequence: CATSRDPPGPGEQYF. The chain is built from TRBV15 and TRBJ2-7; the D is unclear. Trimming left V 0 bases short and J 6 bases short, with 15 bases between. The CDR3 runs 15 residues. Germline V gives CDR1 LNHNV, CDR2 YYDKDF (reference sequence).

This sequence joins TRBV21-1 and TRBJ1-2; TRBD1, the table's D call, lacks a check against the DNA. TRBV21-1 corresponds to a pseudogene. This CDR3 has 14 amino acids. The CDR3 region is CASSKEDRCGGYTF. The CDR3 nucleotides read TGTGCCAGCAGCAAGGAGGACAGGTGCGGCGGCTACACCTTC.

The CDR3 region is CASSYPPGPLGANYGYTF. The CDR3 DNA sequence: TGCGCCAGCAGCTACCCTCCGGGACCACTAGGGGCCAACTATGGCTACACCTTC. This rearrangement joins TRBV5-1 to TRBJ1-2; the D gene is possibly TRBD1 (5 bases). The CDR3 is made up of 18 amino acids. Germline V CDR1 and CDR2: SGHRS, YFSETQ. V lost 3 bases and J lost 2, with 23 bases in between.

V usage is TRBV18 and J usage is TRBJ2-5; TRBD2 is a possible D gene (6 bases). V was pared by 2 bases and J by 2 bases, with 18 bases between. Germline CDR1 KGHSH, CDR2 LQKENI. The CDR3 runs to 17 residues. CDR3 bases: TGTGCCAGCTCACCAGGCGTTGGAGGGAGGCTACAAGAGACCCAGTACTTC. Translating it yields CASSPGVGGRLQETQYF.

The gene calls are TRBV11-2 and TRBJ1-2; the D gene is possibly TRBD1 (6 bases). The CDR3 covers 15 residues. CDR1 and CDR2 (germline): SGHAT, FQNNGV. Trimming removed 2 bases at V and 2 bases at J, with 12 bases between. CDR3 nucleotides: TGTGCCAGCAGCTTAATCCCACAGGGAAACTATGGCTACACCTTC. Translation gives CASSLIPQGNYGYTF.

This clone has more than one count but fewer than ten. The chain recombines TRBV10-1 with TRBJ2-1; TRBD2 might be the D (6 bases). CDR3 length: 13 amino acids. Trimming cost V 3 bases and J 7 bases, with 10 bases left between them. CDR1 is WNHNN, CDR2 SYGVQD, per germline (reference sequence). Here the CDR3 reads CASSDPGRNEQFF. CDR3 DNA: TGCGCCAGCAGTGATCCGGGGAGGAATGAGCAGTTCTTC.

The chain has TRBV28 and TRBJ1-6, with D unresolved. Per the germline V gene, CDR1 is MDHEN and CDR2 is SYDVKM. Between the trimmed V and J ends, which lost 5 bases and 11 bases, there was a span of 10 bases. CDR3 size: 12 residues. Here the CDR3 reads CASSLPTPPLHF. The DNA for the CDR3 is TGTGCCAGCAGTCTACCAACCCCACCCCTCCACTTT.

In DNA form, the CDR3 reads TGTGCCAGCAGCGTACCACAGGGTCGCTACGAGCAGTACTTC. It encodes CASSVPQGRYEQYF. This chain links TRBV9 with TRBJ2-7; D is perhaps TRBD1 (6 bases). The length of the CDR3 is 14 residues. Germline V gene data show CDR1 as SGDLS and CDR2 as YYNGEE. Deletions cut 1 base from V and 3 bases from J, with 11 bases between.

The chain links TRBV2 to TRBJ1-4; the D is unclear. CDR1 and CDR2 from the germline V gene are SNHLY and FYNNEI. Trimming shortened V by 2 bases and J by 8 bases, and 15 bases separated the two germline ends. The CDR3 runs 15 residues. The CDR3 coding sequence is TGTGCCAGCAGTGAAAATCTCGGATCCGGGGAAAAACTGTTTTTT. Its protein is CASSENLGSGEKLFF.

This clone occurred once. This sequence joins TRBV7-2 and TRBJ1-5, with TRBD1 matching 7 bases. Germline values: CDR1 SGHTA, CDR2 FQGNSA. The CDR3 contains 15 residues. The V gene end was trimmed by 1 base and the J gene end by 0 bases; junction bases not matched to a gene: 0. For the CDR3, the DNA is TGTGCCAGCAGCTTAGGGACAGGTAGCAATCAGCCCCAGCATTTT. Translation gives CASSLGTGSNQPQHF. The whole variable domain, remainder taken from reference TRBV7-2 and TRBJ1-5, is GAGVSQSPSNKVTEKGKDVELRCDPISGHTALYWYRQSLGQGLEFLIYFQGNSAPDKSGLPSDRFSAERTGGSVSTLTIQRTQQEDSAVYLCASSLGTGSNQPQHFGDGTRLSIL.

The chain carries TRBV30 and TRBJ1-1; 10 nucleotides agree with TRBD1. This CDR3 is built from 13 residues. V gave up 0 bases and J gave up 6 bases; unmatched junction bases: 1. CDR1 and CDR2 (germline): GTSNPN, SVGIG (reference sequence). This CDR3 is CAWSVDRGSEAFF. The CDR3 nucleotides are TGTGCCTGGAGTGTGGACAGGGGGTCTGAAGCTTTCTTT.

This clone has only a few counts. At one of its ends the junction is not consistent with the germline gene, which may arise from a read error. The rearrangement joins TRBV7-7 to TRBJ1-5; a weak D match, TRBD1 (6 bases). The CDR3 contains 15 residues. CDR1 is SSHAT, CDR2 FNYEAQ, per germline (reference sequence). CDR3 in amino acids: CASSLGWGGRQPQHF. The CDR3 bases are TGTGCTAGCAGCTTAGGCTGGGGGGGCCGGCAGCCCCAGCATTTT.